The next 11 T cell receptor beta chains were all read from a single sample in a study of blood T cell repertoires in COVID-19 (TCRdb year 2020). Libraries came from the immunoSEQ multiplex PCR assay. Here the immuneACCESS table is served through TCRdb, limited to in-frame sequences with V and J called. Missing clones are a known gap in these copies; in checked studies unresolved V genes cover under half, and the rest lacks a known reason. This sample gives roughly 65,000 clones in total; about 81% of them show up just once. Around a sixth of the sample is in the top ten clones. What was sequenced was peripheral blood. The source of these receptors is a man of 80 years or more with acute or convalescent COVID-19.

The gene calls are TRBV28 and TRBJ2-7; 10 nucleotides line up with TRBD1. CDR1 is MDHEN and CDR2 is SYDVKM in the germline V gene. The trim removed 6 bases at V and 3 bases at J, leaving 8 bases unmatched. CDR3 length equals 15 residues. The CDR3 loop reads CASRTTGGTVYEQYF. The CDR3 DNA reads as TGTGCCAGCAGAACGACAGGGGGCACCGTCTACGAGCAGTACTTC.

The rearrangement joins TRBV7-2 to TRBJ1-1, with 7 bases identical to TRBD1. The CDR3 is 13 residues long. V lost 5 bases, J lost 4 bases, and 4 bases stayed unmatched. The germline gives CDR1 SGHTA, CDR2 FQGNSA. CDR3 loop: CASSRQGSTEAFF. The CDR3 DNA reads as TGTGCCAGCAGCCGACAGGGAAGCACTGAAGCTTTCTTT.

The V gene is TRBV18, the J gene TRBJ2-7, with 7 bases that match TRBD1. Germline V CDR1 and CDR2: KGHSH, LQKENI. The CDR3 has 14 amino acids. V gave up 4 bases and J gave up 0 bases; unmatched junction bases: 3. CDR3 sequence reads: CASSRDSSSYEQYF. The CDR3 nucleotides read TGTGCCAGCTCACGGGACAGTAGCTCCTACGAGCAGTACTTC. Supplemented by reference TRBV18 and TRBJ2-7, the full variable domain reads NAGVMQNPRHLVRRRGQEARLRCSPMKGHSHVYWYRQLPEEGLKFMVYLQKENIIDESGMPKERFSAEFPKEGPSILRIQQVVRGDSAAYFCASSRDSSSYEQYFGPGTRLTVT.

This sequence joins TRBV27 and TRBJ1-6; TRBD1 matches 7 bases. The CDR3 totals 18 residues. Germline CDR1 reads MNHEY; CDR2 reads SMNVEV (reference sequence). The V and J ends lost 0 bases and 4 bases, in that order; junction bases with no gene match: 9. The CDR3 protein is CASSLSPIPGQYNSPLHF. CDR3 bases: TGTGCCAGCAGTTTATCGCCCATCCCGGGACAGTATAATTCACCCCTCCACTTT.

This CDR3 reads CASSRPRDTAYEQYF. The DNA of the CDR3 is TGTGCCAGCAGCCGACCTAGGGACACAGCCTACGAGCAGTACTTC. The chain joins TRBV11-2 to TRBJ2-7; a possible D gene is TRBD1 (6 bases). The CDR3 has 15 residues. V shed 5 bases and J shed 2 bases, with 16 bases lying between them. Germline assignment: CDR1 SGHAT and CDR2 FQNNGV.

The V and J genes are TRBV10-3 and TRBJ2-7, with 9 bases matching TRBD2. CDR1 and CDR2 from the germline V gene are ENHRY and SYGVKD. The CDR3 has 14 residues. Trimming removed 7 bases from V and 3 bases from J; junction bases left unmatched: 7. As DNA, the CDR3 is TGTGCCATCAAACCCCAGCGGGAGGTCTACGAGCAGTACTTC. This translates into CAIKPQREVYEQYF.

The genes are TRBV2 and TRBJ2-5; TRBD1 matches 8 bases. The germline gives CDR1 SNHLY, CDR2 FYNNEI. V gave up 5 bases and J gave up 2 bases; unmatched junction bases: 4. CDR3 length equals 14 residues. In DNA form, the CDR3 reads TGTGCCAGCAGTCAAAACAGGGGGCAAGAGACCCAGTACTTC. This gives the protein CASSQNRGQETQYF. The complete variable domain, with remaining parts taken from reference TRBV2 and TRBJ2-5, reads EPEVTQTPSHQVTQMGQEVILRCVPISNHLYFYWYRQILGQKVEFLVSFYNNEISEKSEIFDDQFSVERPDGSNFTLKIRSTKLEDSAMYFCASSQNRGQETQYFGPGTRLLVL.

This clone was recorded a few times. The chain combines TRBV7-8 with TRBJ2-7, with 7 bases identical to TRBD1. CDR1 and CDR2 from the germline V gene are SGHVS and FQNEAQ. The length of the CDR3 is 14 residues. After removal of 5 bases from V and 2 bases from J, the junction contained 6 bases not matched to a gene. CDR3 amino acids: CASSARDSPYEQYF. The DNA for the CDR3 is TGTGCCAGCAGCGCCCGGGACAGTCCCTACGAGCAGTACTTC.

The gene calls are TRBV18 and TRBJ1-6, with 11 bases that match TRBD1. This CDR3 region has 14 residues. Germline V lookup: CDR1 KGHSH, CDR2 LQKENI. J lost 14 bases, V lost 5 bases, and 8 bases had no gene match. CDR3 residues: CASSDGQGAAALHF. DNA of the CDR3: TGTGCCAGCTCAGATGGACAGGGGGCTGCGGCCCTCCACTTT.

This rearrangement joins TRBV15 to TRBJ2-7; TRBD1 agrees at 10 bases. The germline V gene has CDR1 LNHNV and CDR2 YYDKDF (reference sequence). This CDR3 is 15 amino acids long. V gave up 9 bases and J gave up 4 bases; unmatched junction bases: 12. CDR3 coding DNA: TGTGCCACTAGTTATCCGGGACAGGGGCTTTACGAGCAGTACTTC. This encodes CATSYPGQGLYEQYF.

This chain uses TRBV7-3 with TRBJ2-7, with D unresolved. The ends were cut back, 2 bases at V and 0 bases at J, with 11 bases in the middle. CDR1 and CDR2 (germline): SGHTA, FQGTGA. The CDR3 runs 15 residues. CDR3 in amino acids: CASSLGPLGSYEQYF. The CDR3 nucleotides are TGTGCCAGCAGCTTAGGGCCTCTTGGCTCCTACGAGCAGTACTTC.